This TCR beta chain was profiled in a study of OX40 agonist ivuxolimab in advanced cancers. Study overall: Patients' therapy was ivuxolimab, an antibody that acts as an agonist of OX40 (CD134).

The germline V gene encodes CDR1 LGHNA and CDR2 YNFKEQ. The CDR3 length is 17 residues. The V and J ends lost 4 bases and 2 bases, in that order; junction bases with no gene match: 11. TCRdb's table, derived via immunoSEQ multiplex PCR, lists solely in-frame clones and lacks some. The profile shows roughly 84,000 clones, around 85% of them singletons. Patients were ineligible given autoimmune disease history or systemic immunosuppression. This sequence was found in an adult with an advanced solid tumor such as melanoma, head and neck, liver or kidney cancer. The sequencing here drew on CD4+ or CD8+ T cells sorted from blood, taken in a trial of the OX40 agonist ivuxolimab. The chain joins TRBV4-2 to TRBJ2-3; 8 bases fit TRBD2. DNA of the CDR3: TGTGCCAGCAGCCCCGTTGCAGTAGCGGGGTTCACAGATACGCAGTATTTT. It translates to CASSPVAVAGFTDTQYF.